This T cell receptor beta chain derives from a study of control samples from healthy donors and cancer patients. Sequenced by immunoSEQ multiplex PCR; TCRdb stores in-frame clones only, minus some. The sample contains about 84,000 clones, around 92% of which appear only once. CDR1 is SGHRS, CDR2 YFSETQ, per germline. Trimming removed 6 bases from V and 0 bases from J; junction bases left unmatched: 12. The CDR3 loop spans 17 amino acids. This clonotype originated in a man younger than 45 in good health. The chain is built from TRBV5-1 and TRBJ1-2, with 9 bases that match TRBD1. The sequenced sample consisted of blood. CDR3 amino acids: CASTQGAIGVANYGYTF. CDR3 sequence (DNA): TGCGCCAGCACACAGGGGGCTATCGGGGTGGCTAACTATGGCTACACCTTC.